Listed here are 23 T cell receptor beta chains from one sample, sequenced in a study of T cell responses to AZD1222 COVID-19 vaccine. TCRdb keeps only in-frame clones here, not all; method: immunoSEQ multiplex PCR. Of 100,000 to 150,000 clones listed, roughly 85% are singletons. Sequencing used peripheral blood, obtained on day 0 of MenACWY control vaccination. The source of these receptors is an adult in good health.

The chain couples TRBV19 to TRBJ1-1, with a tentative D call TRBD1 (5 bases). CDR3 length equals 14 residues. V was pared by 2 bases and J by 7 bases, with 14 bases between. The germline gives CDR1 LNHDA, CDR2 SQIVND (reference sequence). CDR3 nucleotide sequence: TGTGCCAGTAGTATAACGACAGCTAAAGGTGAAGCTTTCTTT. It is translated as CASSITTAKGEAFF.

This chain links TRBV7-3 with TRBJ2-2; D possibly corresponds to TRBD2 (5 bases). Trimming shortened V by 5 bases and J by 5 bases, and 21 bases separated the two germline ends. CDR1 SGHTA and CDR2 FQGTGA come from the germline V gene. This CDR3 has 17 residues. CDR3 nucleotide sequence: TGTGCCAGCAGCAACATAAGGACTCCCGAAGGGACCGGGGAGCTGTTTTTT. It yields the protein CASSNIRTPEGTGELFF. Full variable domain (outside the CDR3, taken from reference TRBV7-3 and TRBJ2-2): GAGVSQTPSNKVTEKGKYVELRCDPISGHTALYWYRQSLGQGPEFLIYFQGTGAADDSGLPNDRFFAVRPEGSVSTLKIQRTERGDSAVYLCASSNIRTPEGTGELFFGEGSRLTVL.

The chain uses TRBV7-9 and TRBJ1-6; D call uncertain. The V and J ends lost 5 bases and 9 bases respectively, with 23 bases between them. CDR3 length: 17 amino acids. Germline CDR1 is SEHNR and CDR2 is FQNEAQ (reference sequence). CDR3 residues: CASSMTDGVPIGSPLHF. DNA of the CDR3: TGTGCCAGCAGCATGACGGACGGCGTACCAATAGGTTCACCCCTCCACTTT. The full variable domain, in which reference TRBV7-9 and TRBJ1-6 provide the parts outside the CDR3, is DTGVSQNPRHKITKRGQNVTFRCDPISEHNRLYWYRQTLGQGPEFLTYFQNEAQLEKSRLLSDRFSAERPKGSFSTLEIQRTEQGDSAMYLCASSMTDGVPIGSPLHFGNGTRLTVT.

This clone came up once. The CDR3 nucleotides read TGTGCCACCAGTGAGGGGGGATCACTTGAGCAGTACTTC. Amino acids: CATSEGGSLEQYF. This chain connects TRBV24-1 to TRBJ2-7; weak D call: TRBD2 (6 bases). Trimming stripped 4 bases from V and 7 bases from J, with 13 bases between. The CDR3 spans 13 residues. Germline values: CDR1 KGHDR, CDR2 SFDVKD.

This clone was detected once. The chain recombines TRBV21-1 with TRBJ2-1. TRBV21-1 is listed as a pseudogene. The CDR3 covers 12 residues. The CDR3: CASSKEKNEQFF. CDR3 DNA sequence: TGTGCCAGCAGCAAAGAGAAGAATGAGCAGTTCTTC.

The chain combines TRBV3-1 (or the pseudogene TRBV3-2) with TRBJ2-7; a weak D match, TRBD2 (5 bases). V was cut by 0 bases and J by 2 bases, with 11 bases left in between. The CDR3 runs 15 residues. Per the germline V gene, CDR1 is LGHDT and CDR2 is YNNKEL (reference sequence). DNA of the CDR3: TGTGCCAGCAGCCAAGAAGGACTTCCCGCCTACGAGCAGTACTTC. Its translation: CASSQEGLPAYEQYF.

The chain links TRBV3-1 (or the pseudogene TRBV3-2) to TRBJ2-7; TRBD2 matches at 14 bases. Trimming removed 2 bases from V and 11 bases from J; junction bases left unmatched: 8. The germline gives CDR1 LGHDT, CDR2 YNNKEL (reference sequence). The CDR3 runs to 15 residues. CDR3 amino acids: CASSQRGTSGSVEYF. DNA of the CDR3: TGTGCCAGCAGCCAAAGAGGGACTAGCGGGAGTGTGGAGTACTTC.

The V and J genes are TRBV30 and TRBJ2-3; the D is unclear. CDR3 length: 14 amino acids. The V and J ends lost 4 bases and 6 bases respectively, with 17 bases between them. The germline CDR1 and CDR2 sequences are GTSNPN and SVGIG (reference sequence). The CDR3 nucleotides read TGTGCCTGGAAGCGCAGAGGATTGGGGGATACGCAGTATTTT. Amino acid sequence: CAWKRRGLGDTQYF.

The CDR3 DNA sequence: TGCGCCAGCAGCCTCGATAGACTAGCAATAGCCTACGAGCAGTACTTC. Its translation is CASSLDRLAIAYEQYF. This chain links TRBV5-1 with TRBJ2-7; 7 nucleotides agree with TRBD2. This CDR3 has 16 residues. CDR1 and CDR2 from the germline V gene are SGHRS and YFSETQ. J lost 2 bases, V lost 4 bases, and 12 bases had no gene match.

The chain joins TRBV18 to TRBJ2-7; 7 bases fit TRBD2. The trim removed 6 bases at V and 5 bases at J, leaving 10 bases unmatched. This CDR3 has 14 amino acids. CDR1 and CDR2 (germline): KGHSH, LQKENI. The CDR3 spells CASSLERGVNEQYF. In nucleotides, the CDR3 is TGTGCCAGCTCCCTCGAGCGGGGAGTGAACGAGCAGTACTTC.

This clone appeared a single time. The chain recombines TRBV28 with TRBJ2-7, with D maybe TRBD2 (6 bases). The V gene's germline CDR1 is MDHEN and CDR2 SYDVKM. Trimming left V 5 bases short and J 3 bases short, with 17 bases between. The length of the CDR3 is 15 residues. CDR3 coding DNA: TGTGCCAGCAGTCCGACGAGCGGGCCGTTCTACGAGCAGTACTTC. Its protein product is CASSPTSGPFYEQYF.

This clone was counted between two and nine times. This chain links TRBV7-6 with TRBJ1-6, with TRBD1 matching 9 bases. The trim removed 3 bases at V and 7 bases at J, leaving 7 bases unmatched. There are 16 residues in the CDR3. Germline CDR1 is SGHVS and CDR2 is FNYEAQ. The CDR3 spells CASSLTPGTGNSPLHF. The CDR3 DNA follows: TGTGCCAGCAGCTTGACCCCCGGGACAGGGAATTCACCCCTCCACTTT.

The rearrangement links TRBV9 to TRBJ2-3, with TRBD2 matching over 11 bases. V trimming: 0 bases; J trimming: 5 bases; junction bases outside the gene matches: 5. The CDR3 length is 16 residues. Germline V CDR1 and CDR2: SGDLS, YYNGEE. CDR3 loop: CASSVGLAGSLDTQYF. The CDR3 DNA reads as TGTGCCAGCAGCGTAGGACTAGCGGGATCTCTAGATACGCAGTATTTT.

V gene TRBV5-6 combines with J gene TRBJ2-7, with TRBD2 matching 9 bases. V shed 3 bases, J shed 2 bases, and the junction held 6 bases outside the gene matches. CDR3 size: 15 residues. Germline loops: CDR1 SGHDT, CDR2 YYEEEE. The DNA of the CDR3 is TGTGCCAGCAGCTCAATGACTAGCGGCCCCTACGAGCAGTACTTC. It translates to CASSSMTSGPYEQYF.

This clone appeared once. The chain employs TRBV27 and TRBJ1-1; 7 nucleotides line up with TRBD1. The CDR3 length is 16 residues. Germline V gene lookup returns CDR1 MNHEY and CDR2 SMNVEV (reference sequence). V lost 5 bases and J lost 1; bases outside the gene matches: 10. CDR3 nucleotide sequence: TGTGCCAGCAGTCGCCATAGGGACAGTTGGAACACTGAAGCTTTCTTT. Translation gives CASSRHRDSWNTEAFF.

The chain uses TRBV20-1 and TRBJ1-2; D might be TRBD1 (6 bases). CDR3 length equals 13 residues. The ends were cut back, 3 bases at V and 5 bases at J, with 13 bases in the middle. Germline V CDR1 and CDR2: DFQATT, SNEGSKA (reference sequence). In DNA form, the CDR3 reads TGCAGTGCTAGTATGGGGGCGGGGTATGGCTACACCTTC. Translated: CSASMGAGYGYTF.

This rearrangement joins TRBV27 to TRBJ2-1; 12 nucleotides align to TRBD2. The CDR3 is 15 amino acids. In germline, CDR1 is MNHEY, CDR2 SMNVEV (reference sequence). V gave up 6 bases and J gave up 8 bases; unmatched junction bases: 8. CDR3 in DNA: TGTGCCAGCAGAATGGCGCGACTAGCGGGAGATGAGCAGTTCTTC. Translation gives CASRMARLAGDEQFF.

The genes are TRBV19 and TRBJ2-5; 7 nucleotides line up with TRBD1. The CDR3 has 16 amino acids. Germline CDR1 reads LNHDA; CDR2 reads SQIVND (reference sequence). Trimming at V came to 7 bases and at J to 4 bases, leaving 15 bases not matched to a gene. CDR3 in amino acids: CASKLGPQTGVETQYF. The CDR3 region has the DNA TGTGCCAGTAAGCTGGGGCCCCAAACAGGGGTAGAGACCCAGTACTTC.

The V call is TRBV28, the J call TRBJ1-3; possible D gene TRBD1, 5 bases. This CDR3 comprises 16 residues. Germline V gives CDR1 MDHEN, CDR2 SYDVKM. V lost 3 bases and J lost 0, with 12 bases in between. CDR3 in amino acids: CASSLPPGSSGNTIYF. The CDR3 nucleotides read TGTGCCAGCAGTTTGCCCCCAGGGAGCTCTGGAAACACCATATATTTT.

This clone was counted once. This rearrangement joins TRBV6-5 to TRBJ2-3; D might be TRBD1 (5 bases). Germline values: CDR1 MNHEY, CDR2 SVGAGI. CDR3 length: 12 residues. Between the trimmed V and J ends, which lost 7 bases and 4 bases, there was a span of 9 bases. DNA of the CDR3: TGTGCCAGCAAGGGGAATCCAGATACGCAGTATTTT. Amino acids: CASKGNPDTQYF.

This chain connects TRBV6-5 to TRBJ2-7; TRBD2 agrees at 7 bases. The CDR3 consists of 13 residues. V lost 11 bases to trimming and J lost 1 base; unmatched junction nucleotides: 8. Germline CDR1 MNHEY, CDR2 SVGAGI. The DNA for the CDR3 is TGTGCCGGGTCCCGGGGGGAGTCCTACGAGCAGTACTTC. This sequence encodes CAGSRGESYEQYF.

This sequence joins TRBV5-1 and TRBJ2-2; 14 bases map to TRBD2. Germline CDR1 is SGHRS and CDR2 is YFSETQ. Trimming removed 4 bases from V and 2 bases from J; junction bases left unmatched: 4. The CDR3 spans 17 residues. The CDR3 region is CASSHGLAGGNTGELFF. The CDR3 nucleotides are TGCGCCAGCAGCCATGGACTAGCGGGAGGAAACACCGGGGAGCTGTTTTTT.

The sample holds one count of this clone. The chain recombines TRBV28 with TRBJ2-7; 14 bases align to TRBD2. This CDR3 spans 17 amino acids. The ends lost 5 bases at V and 0 bases at J; junction bases unmatched: 6. Per the germline V gene, CDR1 is MDHEN and CDR2 is SYDVKM. This CDR3 reads CASSGGLAGGTSYEQYF. CDR3 nucleotide sequence: TGTGCCAGCAGTGGAGGACTAGCGGGAGGTACCTCCTACGAGCAGTACTTC.